The 14 T cell receptor beta chains below all came from one sample that was sequenced in a study of cytomegalovirus exposure and HLA in healthy donors. With 60 Vbeta and 13 Jbeta primers, the PCR was carried out. Measured with immunoSEQ multiplex PCR; TCRdb has only the in-frame clones, and not every one. The repertoire has about 41,000 clones, over 75% of them found once; the top ten carry about 2.9%. The sample taken for sequencing was PBMCs. These receptors originate from a man aged 50 to 60 in good health and CMV-seronegative.

This sequence joins TRBV5-6 and TRBJ2-5, with 8 bases lining up with TRBD2. V was clipped by 2 bases and J by 5 bases; unmatched bases: 5. Germline CDR1 and CDR2: SGHDT and YYEEEE. The CDR3 loop spans 14 amino acids. The DNA of the CDR3 is TGTGCCAGCAGCTTTGGCGGGAGGTGGGAGACCCAGTACTTC. Amino acids: CASSFGGRWETQYF.

J is TRBJ1-1 and V is TRBV6-1; perhaps TRBD1 as D (5 bases). Germline V gene lookup returns CDR1 MNHNS and CDR2 SASEGT. V was pared by 3 bases and J by 7 bases, with 12 bases between. The CDR3 has 13 residues. This CDR3 reads CASSDRANGEAFF. CDR3 nucleotides: TGTGCCAGCAGTGACAGGGCGAACGGTGAAGCTTTCTTT.

The V gene is TRBV28, the J gene TRBJ2-1, with a tentative D call TRBD2 (5 bases). This CDR3 comprises 15 residues. Between the trimmed V and J ends, which lost 7 bases and 8 bases, there was a span of 21 bases. Germline CDR1 and CDR2: MDHEN and SYDVKM. Here the CDR3 DNA reads TGTGCCAGCACCCTCTCGGGTCGGGATCGATATGAGCAGTTCTTC. Protein: CASTLSGRDRYEQFF.

A few counts support this clone. J is TRBJ1-2 and V is TRBV9; 8 nucleotides match TRBD1. There are 14 residues in the CDR3. The J segment lost 8 bases and the V segment lost 0 bases, leaving 6 bases of the junction unmatched. The V gene's germline CDR1 is SGDLS and CDR2 YYNGEE. The CDR3, as DNA: TGTGCCAGCAGCGTAGAGGACAGGGTTGGAGGCTACACCTTC. It codes for CASSVEDRVGGYTF.

This sequence joins TRBV29-1 and TRBJ2-2; no clear D. From germline, CDR1 is SQVTM and CDR2 ANQGSEA. V shed 6 bases and J shed 0 bases, with 8 bases lying between them. The CDR3 length is 13 residues. DNA of the CDR3: TGCAGCGTCGACTTCGCGAACACCGGGGAGCTGTTTTTT. Its protein product is CSVDFANTGELFF.

With regard to this clone: An end of the junction differs from the germline gene, which may be a read error. The chain recombines TRBV7-9 with TRBJ2-5; 12 bases agree with TRBD2. The CDR3 covers 15 residues. The germline CDR1 and CDR2 sequences are SEHNR and FQNEAQ (reference sequence). CDR3 sequence reads: CSSSLLAGGGETQYF. In nucleotides, the CDR3 is TGTTCCAGCAGCTTACTAGCGGGGGGAGGTGAGACCCAGTACTTC.

With respect to this clone: An end of the junction differs from the germline gene, which may be a read error. The rearrangement uses TRBV7-9 and TRBJ2-3; no firm D call. From germline, CDR1 is SEHNR and CDR2 FQNEAQ (reference sequence). The CDR3 has 12 residues. The CDR3 DNA sequence: TGTTCCAGCACCCCAGGCACAGATACGCAGTATTTT. This encodes CSSTPGTDTQYF.

V is TRBV6-5 and J is TRBJ1-6; 9 bases are a match to TRBD1. The CDR3 is made up of 15 amino acids. V lost 5 bases and J lost 6; bases outside the gene matches: 5. Germline loops: CDR1 MNHEY, CDR2 SVGAGI. CDR3 DNA sequence: TGTGCCAGCAGTCAGTCGGGACAGGGTAATTCACCCCTCCACTTT. This sequence encodes CASSQSGQGNSPLHF.

The V gene is TRBV13, the J gene TRBJ2-7; 9 bases align to TRBD1. The ends lost 10 bases at V and 3 bases at J; junction bases unmatched: 13. This CDR3 contains 15 residues. CDR1 and CDR2 (germline): PRHDT, FYEKMQ (reference sequence). The CDR3 region is CATGRTGDRFYEQYF. The CDR3 DNA reads as TGTGCCACGGGGAGGACAGGGGACCGTTTCTACGAGCAGTACTTC. Complete variable domain (other parts from reference TRBV13 and TRBJ2-7): AAGVIQSPRHLIKEKRETATLKCYPIPRHDTVYWYQQGPGQDPQFLISFYEKMQSDKGSIPDRFSAQQFSDYHSELNMSSLELGDSALYFCATGRTGDRFYEQYFGPGTRLTVT.

The chain couples TRBV11-2 to TRBJ2-5; a weak D match, TRBD2 (6 bases). The germline V gene encodes CDR1 SGHAT and CDR2 FQNNGV. Trimming pared 3 bases from V and 5 bases from J, leaving 25 bases between. The CDR3 runs 18 residues. The CDR3 bases are TGTGCCAGCAGCTTTTCGATGGGCTTAGCGGCAGGTGGGGAGACCCAGTACTTC. Its protein product is CASSFSMGLAAGGETQYF.

CDR3 bases: TGTGCCAGCAGTTTGGAGGGCAACTCTGGAAACACCATATATTTT. Protein product: CASSLEGNSGNTIYF. The gene calls are TRBV9 and TRBJ1-3; no firm D call. This CDR3 comprises 15 residues. Germline V CDR1 and CDR2: SGDLS, YYNGEE. V was pared by 5 bases and J by 0 bases, with 12 bases between.

The chain couples TRBV27 to TRBJ1-6; 9 nucleotides line up with TRBD1. From germline, CDR1 is MNHEY and CDR2 SMNVEV (reference sequence). V shed 2 bases, J shed 7 bases, and the junction held 3 bases outside the gene matches. CDR3 size: 15 residues. CDR3 sequence (DNA): TGTGCCAGCAGTTTAACAGGGGGCTTGAATTCACCCCTCCACTTT. It specifies CASSLTGGLNSPLHF.

This chain connects TRBV5-8 to TRBJ2-7; D is undetermined. Germline V gene data show CDR1 as SGHTS and CDR2 as YDEGEE. Trimming pared 1 base from V and 0 bases from J, leaving 8 bases between. The CDR3 has 14 amino acids. The CDR3 here is CASSLNGFSYEQYF. CDR3 nucleotide sequence: TGTGCCAGCAGCTTGAATGGCTTCTCCTACGAGCAGTACTTC.

The rearrangement joins TRBV4-3 to TRBJ2-7, with 7 bases matching TRBD2. Germline CDR1 reads LGHNA; CDR2 reads YSLEER. V was pared by 3 bases and J by 2 bases, with 7 bases of the junction left unmatched. CDR3 length: 15 residues. In DNA, the CDR3 is TGCGCCAGCAGCCAGAAGACTAGCCGAGCCTACGAGCAGTACTTC. Its translation: CASSQKTSRAYEQYF.